These 25 T cell receptor beta chains originate from one sample sequenced in a study of cytomegalovirus exposure and HLA in healthy donors. Clones were read by immunoSEQ multiplex PCR, and TCRdb kept only the in-frame ones, dropping some. Here the sample spans about 360,000 clones, just over 85% being singletons. Sequencing input: PBMCs. The receptor set was obtained from a woman aged 18-29 years in good health and CMV-seronegative.

The rearrangement joins TRBV9 to TRBJ1-1, with 7 bases identical to TRBD1. This CDR3 region has 13 residues. The germline V gene has CDR1 SGDLS and CDR2 YYNGEE. J lost 3 bases, V lost 3 bases, and 2 bases had no gene match. The CDR3 sequence is CASSADRDTEAFF. CDR3 DNA: TGTGCCAGCAGCGCCGACAGGGACACTGAAGCTTTCTTT.

The chain employs TRBV29-1 and TRBJ1-2; D gene uncertain. CDR3 length: 11 amino acids. Per germline, CDR1 SQVTM and CDR2 ANQGSEA. Trimming removed 7 bases from V and 0 bases from J, with 6 bases in between. The CDR3 DNA sequence: TGCAGCGCCGGAGCTAACTATGGCTACACCTTC. Translating gives CSAGANYGYTF.

The chain couples TRBV5-1 to TRBJ2-7; TRBD1 matches 9 bases. This CDR3 region has 15 residues. The germline CDR1 and CDR2 sequences are SGHRS and YFSETQ. V gave up 3 bases and J gave up 2 bases; unmatched junction bases: 6. CDR3 sequence: CASSSRTGVPYEQYF. The CDR3, as DNA: TGCGCCAGCAGCTCGAGGACAGGGGTCCCCTACGAGCAGTACTTC. The whole variable domain, remainder taken from reference TRBV5-1 and TRBJ2-7, is KAGVTQTPRYLIKTRGQQVTLSCSPISGHRSVSWYQQTPGQGLQFLFEYFSETQRNKGNFPGRFSGRQFSNSRSEMNVSTLELGDSALYLCASSSRTGVPYEQYFGPGTRLTVT.

This clone appeared a few times. V usage is TRBV25-1 and J usage is TRBJ2-7; 7 bases agree with TRBD1. J lost 4 bases, V lost 4 bases, and 1 base had no gene match. CDR3 length: 12 amino acids. Per germline, CDR1 MGHDK and CDR2 SYGVNS. CDR3 region: CASSGDRYEQYF. CDR3 nucleotide sequence: TGTGCCAGCAGTGGGGACAGATACGAGCAGTACTTC.

The sample holds one count of this clone. The V and J genes are TRBV7-9 and TRBJ2-1; D is unresolved. This CDR3 has 12 amino acids. The germline V gene has CDR1 SEHNR and CDR2 FQNEAQ (reference sequence). The V gene lost 2 bases and the J gene lost 8 bases, with 7 bases spanning the gap. The CDR3 DNA sequence: TGTGCCAGCAGCTTATCGTGGCATGAGCAGTTCTTC. Amino acids: CASSLSWHEQFF.

V gene TRBV27 combines with J gene TRBJ1-1; TRBD1 is a possible D gene (5 bases). The CDR3 contains 16 residues. Trimming pared 3 bases from V and 1 base from J, leaving 15 bases between. CDR1 and CDR2 from the germline V gene are MNHEY and SMNVEV (reference sequence). CDR3 region: CASSFGRGGWNTEAFF. The CDR3 nucleotides read TGTGCCAGCAGTTTTGGCCGGGGGGGGTGGAACACTGAAGCTTTCTTT.

As to this clone: The same CDR3 arises from other DNA sequences in this sample as well. The genes are TRBV5-1 and TRBJ2-5; D uncertain. Germline loops: CDR1 SGHRS, CDR2 YFSETQ. The CDR3 runs to 13 residues. V lost 0 bases, J lost 5 bases, and 8 bases lay in between. This CDR3 is CASSLAARETQYF. CDR3 in DNA: TGCGCCAGCAGCTTGGCCGCGCGGGAGACCCAGTACTTC.

This clone has a single count. The V and J genes are TRBV18 and TRBJ2-7; tentative D call: TRBD2 (6 bases). Germline V gene sequence: CDR1 KGHSH, CDR2 LQKENI. The CDR3 extends over 14 amino acids. The V gene lost 3 bases and the J gene lost 2 bases, with 11 bases spanning the gap. CDR3 sequence reads: CASSPGAGTYEQYF. CDR3 bases: TGTGCCAGCTCACCCGGGGCGGGGACCTACGAGCAGTACTTC.

J is TRBJ1-1 and V is TRBV19; no clear D gene. The CDR3 totals 16 residues. Trimming pared 1 base from V and 1 base from J, leaving 13 bases between. Germline assignment: CDR1 LNHDA and CDR2 SQIVND (reference sequence). The CDR3 DNA follows: TGTGCCAGTAGTATAGTCAGAGGGCAGGCGAACACTGAAGCTTTCTTT. Residues: CASSIVRGQANTEAFF.

This chain connects TRBV2 to TRBJ2-5; the match to TRBD1 covers 8 bases. This CDR3 has 15 amino acids. Losses at the gene ends were 7 bases for V and 2 bases for J; bases not matched to a gene: 9. CDR1 and CDR2 (germline): SNHLY, FYNNEI. In DNA form, the CDR3 reads TGTGCCAGCAAACGACAGGGGTTGGGTCAAGAGACCCAGTACTTC. Its protein product is CASKRQGLGQETQYF.

This chain joins TRBV27 and TRBJ2-7, with D unclear. Trimming pared 2 bases from V and 3 bases from J, leaving 8 bases between. The CDR3 is 13 amino acids. Germline V gives CDR1 MNHEY, CDR2 SMNVEV (reference sequence). CDR3: CASSLGLIYEQYF. The CDR3 DNA follows: TGTGCCAGCAGTTTAGGGCTGATCTACGAGCAGTACTTC.

This clone has just a few counts. The chain links TRBV7-9 to TRBJ2-5; TRBD2 is a possible D gene (5 bases). This CDR3 has 13 amino acids. The V gene lost 5 bases and the J gene lost 2 bases, with 9 bases spanning the gap. Germline V gene data show CDR1 as SEHNR and CDR2 as FQNEAQ (reference sequence). CDR3 loop: CASSGGFQETQYF. For the CDR3, the DNA is TGTGCCAGCAGCGGCGGGTTTCAAGAGACCCAGTACTTC. Variable domain in full (rest from reference TRBV7-9 and TRBJ2-5): DTGVSQNPRHKITKRGQNVTFRCDPISEHNRLYWYRQTLGQGPEFLTYFQNEAQLEKSRLLSDRFSAERPKGSFSTLEIQRTEQGDSAMYLCASSGGFQETQYFGPGTRLLVL.

This clone turned up a few times. The chain employs TRBV5-4 and TRBJ2-7; possible D gene TRBD2, 6 bases. Germline V CDR1 and CDR2: SGHNT, YYREEE (reference sequence). The CDR3 totals 14 residues. The germline V and J ends were trimmed by 0 bases and 3 bases, with 10 bases remaining between them. CDR3 in amino acids: CASSLGSGNYEQYF. The CDR3 DNA follows: TGTGCCAGCAGCTTGGGTAGCGGTAACTACGAGCAGTACTTC.

The J gene is TRBJ2-2, the V gene TRBV27; the D is unclear. Germline loops: CDR1 MNHEY, CDR2 SMNVEV (reference sequence). Trimming removed 4 bases at V and 2 bases at J, with 2 bases between. CDR3 length equals 12 residues. The CDR3 bases are TGTGCCAGCAGTTCTAACACCGGGGAGCTGTTTTTT. The encoded protein is CASSSNTGELFF.

This rearrangement joins TRBV28 to TRBJ1-1; D unresolved. Germline V gives CDR1 MDHEN, CDR2 SYDVKM. V was cut by 3 bases and J by 1 base, with 12 bases left in between. This CDR3 comprises 15 residues. CDR3 amino acids: CASSLVMETNTEAFF. CDR3 in DNA: TGTGCCAGCAGTTTGGTCATGGAGACGAACACTGAAGCTTTCTTT.

This chain uses TRBV23-1 with TRBJ2-1, with D maybe TRBD1 (5 bases). TRBV23-1 is flagged as an ORF with uncertain function. The CDR3 contains 18 residues. V was cut by 0 bases and J by 6 bases, with 21 bases left in between. This CDR3 is CASSQSHAGPGWGNEQFF. The DNA of the CDR3 is TGCGCCAGCAGTCAATCCCATGCAGGGCCAGGGTGGGGCAATGAGCAGTTCTTC.

This clone was recorded once. The V gene is TRBV28, the J gene TRBJ2-5, with D maybe TRBD1 (6 bases). The V and J ends lost 4 bases and 1 base respectively, with 13 bases between them. From germline, CDR1 is MDHEN and CDR2 SYDVKM. The CDR3 loop spans 15 amino acids. CDR3 region: CASSSPGTSQETQYF. In DNA form, the CDR3 reads TGTGCCAGCAGTTCCCCCGGGACAAGCCAAGAGACCCAGTACTTC.

The rearrangement joins TRBV6-1 to TRBJ1-4; TRBD1 aligns across 9 bases. This CDR3 spans 15 amino acids. Germline CDR1 MNHNS, CDR2 SASEGT. V lost 8 bases, J lost 8 bases, and 12 bases stayed unmatched. For the CDR3, the DNA is TGTGCCAGCGCTTTGTCGACAGGGGGAGGCGAAAAACTGTTTTTT. Its protein product is CASALSTGGGEKLFF.

The rearrangement uses TRBV7-8 and TRBJ1-5, with TRBD1 identical over 9 bases. The CDR3 length is 15 residues. Germline lookup yields CDR1 SGHVS and CDR2 FQNEAQ. The junction had 8 bases not matched to a gene; V was cut back by 5 bases and J by 6 bases. CDR3 loop: CASSGYRGRGQPQHF. The CDR3 nucleotides are TGTGCCAGCAGCGGATACAGGGGGCGAGGTCAGCCCCAGCATTTT.

V is TRBV27 and J is TRBJ2-2; 8 bases agree with TRBD2. Germline assignment: CDR1 MNHEY and CDR2 SMNVEV (reference sequence). This CDR3 region has 14 residues. Germline trimming cut 11 bases from V and 0 bases from J; bases unmatched to any gene: 5. The CDR3 region is CAVLAGPNTGELFF. Here the CDR3 DNA reads TGTGCCGTCCTAGCGGGCCCGAACACCGGGGAGCTGTTTTTT.

The chain combines TRBV27 with TRBJ2-1; weak D call: TRBD2 (5 bases). This CDR3 spans 13 amino acids. Germline CDR1 MNHEY, CDR2 SMNVEV (reference sequence). Trimming pared 3 bases from V and 7 bases from J, leaving 10 bases between. The CDR3 spells CASSFRTRNEQFF. The CDR3 bases are TGTGCCAGCAGTTTCAGGACTCGAAATGAGCAGTTCTTC.

Details on this clone: Other DNA sequences within the sample encode an identical CDR3. The rearrangement joins TRBV6-5 to TRBJ2-7; 10 positions match TRBD1. Trimming cost V 2 bases and J 3 bases; bases outside gene matches: 1. The CDR3 length is 14 residues. The germline gives CDR1 MNHEY, CDR2 SVGAGI. Written as DNA, the CDR3 is TGTGCCAGCAGTTACGGGGACAGGGGCTACGAGCAGTACTTC. It is translated as CASSYGDRGYEQYF.

The chain is built from TRBV27 and TRBJ2-7; 8 nucleotides agree with TRBD2. Germline CDR1 and CDR2: MNHEY and SMNVEV (reference sequence). The V segment lost 3 bases and the J segment 6 bases; nucleotides outside the gene matches: 10. The CDR3 has 15 amino acids. As DNA, the CDR3 is TGTGCCAGCAGTTTCCTCTCGGGAGGGCCCTTCGAGCAGTACTTC. Its translation: CASSFLSGGPFEQYF.

Here the CDR3 reads CASTPGGFDYGYTF. DNA of the CDR3: TGTGCCAGCACCCCAGGGGGGTTCGACTATGGCTACACCTTC. The chain has TRBV7-2 and TRBJ1-2, with 7 bases lining up with TRBD1. From germline, CDR1 is SGHTA and CDR2 FQGNSA. V shed 7 bases and J 3 bases; nucleotides not matched to a gene: 8. This CDR3 region has 14 residues. Using reference TRBV7-2 and TRBJ1-2 for the parts outside the CDR3, the full variable domain is GAGVSQSPSNKVTEKGKDVELRCDPISGHTALYWYRQSLGQGLEFLIYFQGNSAPDKSGLPSDRFSAERTGGSVSTLTIQRTQQEDSAVYLCASTPGGFDYGYTFGSGTRLTVV.

The chain couples TRBV27 to TRBJ2-2, with 15 bases identical to TRBD2. Losses at the gene ends were 5 bases for V and 5 bases for J; bases not matched to a gene: 6. This CDR3 region has 17 residues. Looked up from germline, CDR1 is MNHEY and CDR2 is SMNVEV (reference sequence). The CDR3 DNA is TGTGCCAGCAGTCCGTTCGGACTAGCGGGGGGGACCGGGGAGCTGTTTTTT. Translation: CASSPFGLAGGTGELFF.